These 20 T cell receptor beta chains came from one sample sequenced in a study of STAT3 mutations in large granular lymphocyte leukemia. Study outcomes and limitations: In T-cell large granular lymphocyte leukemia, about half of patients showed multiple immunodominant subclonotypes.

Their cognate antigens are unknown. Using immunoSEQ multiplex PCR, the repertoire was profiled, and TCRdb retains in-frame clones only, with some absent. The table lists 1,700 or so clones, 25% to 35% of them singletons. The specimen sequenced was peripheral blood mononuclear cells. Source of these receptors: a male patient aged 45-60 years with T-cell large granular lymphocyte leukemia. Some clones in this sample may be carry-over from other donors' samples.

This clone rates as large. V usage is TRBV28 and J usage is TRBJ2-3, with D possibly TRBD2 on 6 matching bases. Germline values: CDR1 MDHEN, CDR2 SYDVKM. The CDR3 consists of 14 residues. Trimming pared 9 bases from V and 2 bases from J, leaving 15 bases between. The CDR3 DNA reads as TGTGCCAGTATGGGGGGAGCACTCACAGATACGCAGTATTTT. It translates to CASMGGALTDTQYF.

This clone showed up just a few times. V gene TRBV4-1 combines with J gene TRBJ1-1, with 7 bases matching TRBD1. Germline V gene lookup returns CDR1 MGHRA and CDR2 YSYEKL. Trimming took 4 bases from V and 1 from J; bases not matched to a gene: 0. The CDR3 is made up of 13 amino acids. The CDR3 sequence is CASSRQGNTEAFF. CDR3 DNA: TGCGCCAGCAGCCGACAGGGGAACACTGAAGCTTTCTTT.

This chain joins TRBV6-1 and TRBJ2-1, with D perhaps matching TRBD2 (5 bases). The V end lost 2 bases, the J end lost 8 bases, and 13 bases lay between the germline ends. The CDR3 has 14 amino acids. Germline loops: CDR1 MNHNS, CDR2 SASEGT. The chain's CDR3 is CASSERASIDEQFF. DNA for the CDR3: TGTGCCAGCAGTGAACGGGCTAGCATCGATGAGCAGTTCTTC.

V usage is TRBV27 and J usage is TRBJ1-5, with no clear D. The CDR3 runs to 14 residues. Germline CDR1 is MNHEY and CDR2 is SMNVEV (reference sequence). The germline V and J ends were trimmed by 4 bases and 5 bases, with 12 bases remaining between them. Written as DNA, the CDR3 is TGTGCCAGCAGTTCAATCCCCTGGGATCAGCCCCAGCATTTT. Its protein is CASSSIPWDQPQHF.

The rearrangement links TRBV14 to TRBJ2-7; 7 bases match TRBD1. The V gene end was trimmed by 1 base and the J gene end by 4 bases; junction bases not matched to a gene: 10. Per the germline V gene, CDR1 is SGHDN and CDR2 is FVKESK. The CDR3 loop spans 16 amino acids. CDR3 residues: CASSQVSPGQPYEQYF. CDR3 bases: TGTGCCAGCAGCCAAGTTTCCCCGGGACAGCCATACGAGCAGTACTTC.

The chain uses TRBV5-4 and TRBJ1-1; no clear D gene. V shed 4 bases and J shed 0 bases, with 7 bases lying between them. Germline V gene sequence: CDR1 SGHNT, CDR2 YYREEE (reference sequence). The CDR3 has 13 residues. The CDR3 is CASSLGLNTEAFF. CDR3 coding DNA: TGTGCCAGCAGCCTGGGGTTGAACACTGAAGCTTTCTTT.

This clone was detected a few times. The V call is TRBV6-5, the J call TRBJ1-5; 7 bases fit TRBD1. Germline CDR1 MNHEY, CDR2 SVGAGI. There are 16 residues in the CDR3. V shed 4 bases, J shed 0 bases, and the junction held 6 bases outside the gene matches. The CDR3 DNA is TGTGCCAGCAGTTCAGGTACAGGGGCTAGCAATCAGCCCCAGCATTTT. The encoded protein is CASSSGTGASNQPQHF.

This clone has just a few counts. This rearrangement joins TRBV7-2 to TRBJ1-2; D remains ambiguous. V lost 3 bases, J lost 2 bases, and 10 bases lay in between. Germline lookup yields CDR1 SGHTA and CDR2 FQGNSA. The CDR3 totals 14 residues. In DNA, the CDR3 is TGTGCCAGCAGCTTCCAGGCGATCAACTATGGCTACACCTTC. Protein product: CASSFQAINYGYTF. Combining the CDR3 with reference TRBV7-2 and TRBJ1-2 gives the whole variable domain GAGVSQSPSNKVTEKGKDVELRCDPISGHTALYWYRQSLGQGLEFLIYFQGNSAPDKSGLPSDRFSAERTGGSVSTLTIQRTQQEDSAVYLCASSFQAINYGYTFGSGTRLTVV.

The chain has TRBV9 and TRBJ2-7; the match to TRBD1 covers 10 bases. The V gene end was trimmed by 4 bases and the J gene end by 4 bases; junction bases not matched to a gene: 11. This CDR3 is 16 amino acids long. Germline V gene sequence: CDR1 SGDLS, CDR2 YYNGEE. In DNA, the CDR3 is TGTGCCAGCAGCAACTCGCCGGGACAGGGGATGTACGAGCAGTACTTC. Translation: CASSNSPGQGMYEQYF.

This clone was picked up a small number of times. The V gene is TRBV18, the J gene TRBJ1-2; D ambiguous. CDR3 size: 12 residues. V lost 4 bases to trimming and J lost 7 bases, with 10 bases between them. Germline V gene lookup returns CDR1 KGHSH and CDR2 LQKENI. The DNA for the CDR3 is TGTGCCAGCTCACGAGATTTTGGTGGCTACACCTTC. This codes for CASSRDFGGYTF.

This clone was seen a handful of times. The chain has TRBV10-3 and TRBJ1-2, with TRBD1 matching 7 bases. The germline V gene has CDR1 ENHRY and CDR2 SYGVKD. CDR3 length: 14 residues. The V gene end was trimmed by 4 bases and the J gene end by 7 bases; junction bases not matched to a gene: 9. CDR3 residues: CAISATGTESGYTF. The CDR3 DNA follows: TGTGCCATCAGTGCAACCGGGACAGAGAGTGGCTACACCTTC.

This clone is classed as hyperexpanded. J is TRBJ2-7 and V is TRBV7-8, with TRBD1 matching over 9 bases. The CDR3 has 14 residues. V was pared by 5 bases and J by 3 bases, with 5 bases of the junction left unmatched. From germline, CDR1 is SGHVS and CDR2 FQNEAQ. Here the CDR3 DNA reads TGTGCCAGCAGCGGCCCGGGACAGGGCTACGAGCAGTACTTC. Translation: CASSGPGQGYEQYF.

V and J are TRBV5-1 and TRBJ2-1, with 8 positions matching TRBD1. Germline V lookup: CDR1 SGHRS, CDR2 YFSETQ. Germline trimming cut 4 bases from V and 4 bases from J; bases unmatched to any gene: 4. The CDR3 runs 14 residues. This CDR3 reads CASSRGQAYNEQFF. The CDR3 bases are TGCGCCAGCAGCCGGGGACAGGCTTACAATGAGCAGTTCTTC. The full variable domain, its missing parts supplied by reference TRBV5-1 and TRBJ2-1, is KAGVTQTPRYLIKTRGQQVTLSCSPISGHRSVSWYQQTPGQGLQFLFEYFSETQRNKGNFPGRFSGRQFSNSRSEMNVSTLELGDSALYLCASSRGQAYNEQFFGPGTRLTVL.

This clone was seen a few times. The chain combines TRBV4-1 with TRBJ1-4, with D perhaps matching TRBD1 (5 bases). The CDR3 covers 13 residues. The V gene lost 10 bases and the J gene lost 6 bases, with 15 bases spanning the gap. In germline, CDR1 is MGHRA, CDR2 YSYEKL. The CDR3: CATTGLGDEKLFF. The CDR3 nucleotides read TGCGCCACTACGGGTCTGGGGGATGAAAAACTGTTTTTT.

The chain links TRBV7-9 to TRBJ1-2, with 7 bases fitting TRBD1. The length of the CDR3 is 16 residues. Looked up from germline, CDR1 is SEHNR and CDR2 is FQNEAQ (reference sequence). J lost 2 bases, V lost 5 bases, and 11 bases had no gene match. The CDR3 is CASSLDRATKNYGYTF. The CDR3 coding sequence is TGTGCCAGCAGCCTCGACAGGGCTACTAAGAACTATGGCTACACCTTC.

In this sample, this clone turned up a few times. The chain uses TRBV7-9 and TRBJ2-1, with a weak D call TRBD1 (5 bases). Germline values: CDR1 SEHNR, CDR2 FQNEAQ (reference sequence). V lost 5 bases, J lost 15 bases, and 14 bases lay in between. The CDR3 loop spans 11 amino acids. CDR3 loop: CASSGQGTGFF. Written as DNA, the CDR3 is TGTGCCAGCAGCGGGCAGGGCACTGGGTTCTTC.

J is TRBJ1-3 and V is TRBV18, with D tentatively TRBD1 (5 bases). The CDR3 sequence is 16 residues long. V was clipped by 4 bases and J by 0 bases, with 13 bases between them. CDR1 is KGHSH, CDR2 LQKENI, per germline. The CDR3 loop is CASSHGGAISGNTIYF. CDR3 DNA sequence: TGTGCCAGCTCACATGGGGGTGCGATCTCTGGAAACACCATATATTTT.

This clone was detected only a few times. CDR3 in DNA: TGCGCCAGCAGTGAGTCGGGAGGAAGCGGATACAATGAGCAGTTCTTC. Amino acid sequence: CASSESGGSGYNEQFF. The chain has TRBV10-2 and TRBJ2-1; tentatively, D is TRBD2 (6 bases). This CDR3 contains 16 residues. The germline CDR1 and CDR2 sequences are WSHSY and SAAADI. The ends were cut back, 0 bases at V and 4 bases at J, with 13 bases in the middle.

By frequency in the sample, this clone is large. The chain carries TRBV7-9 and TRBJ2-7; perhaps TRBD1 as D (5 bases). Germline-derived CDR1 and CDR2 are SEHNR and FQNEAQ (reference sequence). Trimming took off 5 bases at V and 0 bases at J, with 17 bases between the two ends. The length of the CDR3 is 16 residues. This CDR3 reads CASSDLGESFSYEQYF. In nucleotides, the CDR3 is TGTGCCAGCAGCGATTTAGGGGAAAGTTTCTCCTACGAGCAGTACTTC.

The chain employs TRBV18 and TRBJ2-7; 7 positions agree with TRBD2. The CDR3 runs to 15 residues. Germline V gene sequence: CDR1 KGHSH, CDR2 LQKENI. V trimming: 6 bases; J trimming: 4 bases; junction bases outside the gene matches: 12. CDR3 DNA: TGTGCCAGCTCGACTCGGCTAGCGGACCCATACGAGCAGTACTTC. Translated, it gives CASSTRLADPYEQYF.